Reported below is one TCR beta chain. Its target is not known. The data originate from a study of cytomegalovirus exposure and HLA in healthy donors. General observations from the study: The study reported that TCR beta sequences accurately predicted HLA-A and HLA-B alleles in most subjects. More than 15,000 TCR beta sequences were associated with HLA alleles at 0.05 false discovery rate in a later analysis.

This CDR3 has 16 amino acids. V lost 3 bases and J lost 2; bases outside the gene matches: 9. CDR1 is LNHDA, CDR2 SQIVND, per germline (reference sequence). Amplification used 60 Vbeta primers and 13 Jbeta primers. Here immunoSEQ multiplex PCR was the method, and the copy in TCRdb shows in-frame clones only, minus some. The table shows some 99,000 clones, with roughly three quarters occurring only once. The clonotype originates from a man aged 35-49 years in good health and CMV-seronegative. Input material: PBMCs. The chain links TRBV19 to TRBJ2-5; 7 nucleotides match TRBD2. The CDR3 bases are TGTGCCAGTAGTATTACCAGCGGGGTAAATCAAGAGACCCAGTACTTC. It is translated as CASSITSGVNQETQYF. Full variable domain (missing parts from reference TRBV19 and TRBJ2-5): DGGITQSPKYLFRKEGQNVTLSCEQNLNHDAMYWYRQDPGQGLRLIYYSQIVNDFQKGDIAEGYSVSREKKESFPLTVTSAQKNPTAFYLCASSITSGVNQETQYFGPGTRLLVL.